Below, one TCR beta chain is given with its context. The data were taken from a study of control samples from healthy donors and cancer patients. Between the trimmed V and J ends, which lost 3 bases and 0 bases, there was a span of 14 bases. Germline V gene data show CDR1 as KGHSH and CDR2 as LQKENI. The CDR3 sequence is 16 residues long. This table comes from immunoSEQ multiplex PCR, and its TCRdb copy is limited to in-frame clones, with some not included. The table shows about 61,000 clones, with 90% occurring only once. The V and J genes are TRBV18 and TRBJ1-1; TRBD1 might be the D (6 bases). Sequencing was performed on PBMCs. The receptor comes from a man aged 60 to 75 with colorectal cancer. CDR3 coding DNA: TGTGCCAGCTCACCTCCGGGACAAAGCTTGAACACTGAAGCTTTCTTT. Translating gives CASSPPGQSLNTEAFF.